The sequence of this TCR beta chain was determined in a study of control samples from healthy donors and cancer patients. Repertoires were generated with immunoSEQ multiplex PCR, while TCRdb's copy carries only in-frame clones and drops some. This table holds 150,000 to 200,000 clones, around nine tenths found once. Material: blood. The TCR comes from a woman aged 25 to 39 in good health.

The CDR3 DNA reads TGTGCCAGCAGCCAAGATCCATGGACGGGCACCGGGGAGCTGTTTTTT. Its translation is CASSQDPWTGTGELFF. This rearrangement joins TRBV14 to TRBJ2-2; no definite D call. The CDR3 has 16 amino acids. CDR1 SGHDN and CDR2 FVKESK come from the germline V gene. Trimming took off 0 bases at V and 4 bases at J, with 12 bases between the two ends.